These T cell receptor beta chains were read from a single sample in a study of blood T cells in healthy people across ages. TCRdb re-called the 5' RACE reads with MiXCR, one entry per CDR3 protein. In the table there are 1.5 million to 1.9 million distinct CDR3 sequences, roughly two fifths of which are singletons. The sample taken for sequencing was blood. These receptors all come from a woman aged 18 to 35 in good health. Each CDR3 is given with its conserved first and last residue. A D gene is named only where the DNA matches it firmly. For some rows the clone size is stated as once, few or many, or as a class when expanded; others skip it.

CASSPGTGNEKLFF,TGTGCCAGCAGCCCCGGGACAGGGAATGAAAAACTGTTTTTT,many,TRBD1,TRBJ1-4,TRBV12-3/TRBV12-4
CASSYVAGGTYNSPLHF,TGTGCCAGCAGTTACGTGGCGGGGGGGACCTATAATTCACCCCTCCACTTT,few,.,TRBJ1-6,TRBV6-5
CSVEGQGAEQYF,TGCAGCGTTGAGGGACAGGGGGCCGAGCAGTACTTC,.,TRBD1,TRBJ2-7,TRBV29-1
CASSYSTTGMNTEAFF,TGTGCCAGCAGTTACTCGACGACAGGTATGAACACTGAAGCTTTCTTT,.,.,TRBJ1-1,TRBV6-2/TRBV6-3
CASSIGASSSYNEQFF,TGTGCCAGTAGTATAGGTGCGTCCAGCTCCTACAATGAGCAGTTCTTC,once,.,TRBJ2-1,TRBV19
CSAPRTSVQPDTQYF,TGCAGTGCTCCCAGGACTAGCGTGCAGCCAGATACGCAGTATTTT,.,TRBD2,TRBJ2-3,TRBV20-1
CSVEVQGRHTEAFF,TGCAGCGTTGAAGTACAGGGGCGGCACACTGAAGCTTTCTTT,few,TRBD1,TRBJ1-1,TRBV29-1
CASSQDRGTYNSPLHF,TGCGCCAGCAGCCAAGACAGGGGTACCTATAATTCACCCCTCCACTTT,.,.,TRBJ1-6,TRBV4-3
CASSLTQGAGYGYTF,TGTGCCAGCAGCTTGACACAGGGGGCTGGCTATGGCTACACCTTC,.,TRBD1,TRBJ1-2,TRBV7-2
CASSHYQGDTQYF,TGTGCCAGCAGCCACTACCAGGGGGATACGCAGTATTTT,few,.,TRBJ2-3,TRBV3-1
CATSESEGFPADLYNEQFF,TGTGCCACCAGTGAGTCGGAGGGCTTCCCGGCAGACCTCTACAATGAGCAGTTCTTC,few,.,TRBJ2-1,TRBV24-1
CASSPSLASQETQYF,TGTGCCAGCTCACCATCATTGGCAAGCCAAGAGACCCAGTACTTC,few,.,TRBJ2-5,TRBV18
CASSLASGIYELYF,TGTGCCAGCAGCTTAGCTTCAGGGATCTACGAGCTGTACTTC,once,.,TRBJ2-7,TRBV11-1
CASSQGQGVNSPLHF,TGCGCCAGCAGCCAAGGACAGGGGGTTAATTCACCCCTCCACTTT,few,TRBD1,TRBJ1-6,TRBV4-1
CASSQQVAGRPYALFNEQFF,TGTGCCAGCAGCCAGCAGGTAGCGGGAAGGCCCTACGCCCTCTTCAATGAGCAGTTCTTC,.,TRBD2,TRBJ2-1,TRBV3-1
CSAGDTLTYEQYF,TGCAGCGCCGGGGACACTCTAACCTACGAGCAGTACTTC,.,.,TRBJ2-7,TRBV29-1
CASSRIKGGSKSEQFF,TGTGCCAGCTCACGCATTAAGGGCGGGAGTAAGAGTGAGCAGTTCTTC,few,TRBD2,TRBJ2-1,TRBV18
CASSAGLAGVGTGELFF,TGTGCCAGCAGCGCAGGACTAGCGGGAGTAGGTACCGGGGAGCTGTTTTTT,.,TRBD2,TRBJ2-2,TRBV13
CASRFGGVDQPQRF,TGTGCCAGCAGGTTTGGTGGCGTGGATCAGCCCCAGCGTTTT,once,.,TRBJ1-5,TRBV12-3/TRBV12-4
CASSLSDRAGGAFF,TGTGCCAGCAGTTTATCAGACAGGGCCGGGGGAGCTTTCTTT,few,TRBD1,TRBJ1-1,TRBV27
CSGPGPYEQYF,TGCAGCGGTCCAGGTCCCTACGAGCAGTACTTC,.,.,TRBJ2-7,TRBV29-1
CSARDWVRVVNTEAFF,TGCAGTGCTAGAGATTGGGTGAGGGTCGTGAACACTGAAGCTTTCTTT,.,.,TRBJ1-1,TRBV20-1
CASSSPGLSGTDTQYF,TGTGCCAGCAGCTCCCCGGGACTGAGCGGAACAGATACGCAGTATTTT,.,.,TRBJ2-3,TRBV27
CASRHKGISDGETQYF,TGTGCCAGCAGGCATAAGGGGATTAGCGATGGCGAGACCCAGTACTTC,.,.,TRBJ2-5,TRBV2
CASSKPGGETQYF,TGTGCCAGCAGTAAACCGGGGGGAGAGACCCAGTACTTC,.,TRBD2,TRBJ2-5,TRBV6-5
CASSLRGLYGYTF,TGTGCCAGCAGTTTGAGAGGGCTCTATGGCTACACCTTC,many,.,TRBJ1-2,TRBV12-3/TRBV12-4
CASSLARARYNEQFF,TGCGCCAGCAGCTTGGCCCGAGCCCGCTACAATGAGCAGTTCTTC,.,.,TRBJ2-1,TRBV5-1
CASSLRDRGGNQPQHF,TGTGCCAGCAGCTTGAGAGACAGGGGTGGCAATCAGCCCCAGCATTTT,.,TRBD1,TRBJ1-5,TRBV7-2
CASSLNVAGGSTDTQYF,TGTGCCAGCAGTTTAAACGTGGCGGGAGGCAGCACAGATACGCAGTATTTT,.,TRBD2,TRBJ2-3,TRBV28
CSAIRSDNNSPLHF,TGCAGTGCTATTCGGAGTGACAATAATTCACCCCTCCACTTT,.,.,TRBJ1-6,TRBV20-1
CATSDREFFSYNEQFF,TGTGCCACCAGTGATCGGGAGTTTTTCTCCTACAATGAGCAGTTCTTC,few,.,TRBJ2-1,TRBV24-1
CASSKVAIWTFGTDTQYF,TGTGCCAGCAGCAAAGTGGCAATCTGGACCTTTGGCACAGATACGCAGTATTTT,few,.,TRBJ2-3,TRBV21-1
CASSYLGRSENSPLHF,TGTGCCAGCAGTTATCTGGGACGGAGTGAAAATTCACCCCTCCACTTT,.,.,TRBJ1-6,TRBV12-3/TRBV12-4
CASGHDGPLWGYTF,TGTGCTAGTGGTCATGACGGGCCCCTGTGGGGCTACACCTTC,once,.,TRBJ1-2,TRBV12-5
CSVVWQPNTEAFF,TGCAGCGTTGTATGGCAGCCGAACACTGAAGCTTTCTTT,.,.,TRBJ1-1,TRBV29-1
CASSFGGDAQYF,TGTGCCAGCAGCTTTGGCGGGGACGCGCAGTATTTT,few,.,TRBJ2-3,TRBV7-9
CAMGGVGVSNQPQHF,TGTGCCATGGGGGGTGTCGGCGTGAGCAATCAGCCCCAGCATTTT,.,.,TRBJ1-5,TRBV6-1
CATIISVEGNEQFF,TGTGCCACCATCATTTCTGTGGAGGGCAATGAGCAGTTCTTC,.,.,TRBJ2-1,TRBV15
CASSWDRENEQYF,TGTGCCAGCAGCTGGGACAGGGAGAACGAGCAGTACTTC,.,TRBD1,TRBJ2-7,TRBV5-6
CASSLRRDLLYEQYF,TGCGCCAGCAGCCTACGCCGGGATTTATTATACGAGCAGTACTTC,many,.,TRBJ2-7,TRBV4-3
CASSQPILAGDTDTQYF,TGTGCCAGCAGCCAACCCATACTAGCGGGGGACACAGATACGCAGTATTTT,few,TRBD2,TRBJ2-3,TRBV7-2
CASNEGGKRSDEQYF,TGTGCCAGCAATGAAGGGGGAAAAAGAAGTGACGAGCAGTACTTC,.,.,TRBJ2-7,TRBV9
CASSESRVSHEQYF,TGCGCCAGCAGTGAGTCCCGTGTTTCCCACGAGCAGTACTTC,few,.,TRBJ2-7,TRBV10-2
CASSSGLAGIQETQYF,TGTGCCAGCAGTTCGGGACTAGCGGGGATACAAGAGACCCAGTACTTC,few,TRBD2,TRBJ2-5,TRBV27
CASSQDPSGTSIYNEQFF,TGTGCCAGCAGCCAAGATCCGAGCGGGACTAGCATCTACAATGAGCAGTTCTTC,few,TRBD2,TRBJ2-1,TRBV3-1
CSDRLAGSDTQYF,TGCAGTGACCGCCTAGCGGGGTCAGATACGCAGTATTTT,.,TRBD2,TRBJ2-3,TRBV20-1
CSVRLVAGEQFF,TGCAGTGTTAGGTTGGTGGCTGGTGAGCAGTTCTTC,.,.,TRBJ2-1,TRBV20-1
CASSKGTWQETQYF,TGTGCCAGCAGTAAGGGTACCTGGCAAGAGACCCAGTACTTC,few,.,TRBJ2-5,TRBV6-6
CASSYSRQANNSPLHF,TGTGCCAGCAGTTACTCGCGACAGGCAAATAATTCACCCCTCCACTTT,.,.,TRBJ1-6,TRBV6-5
CASSDTSGSFYEQYF,TGTGCCAGCAGCGATACTAGCGGGAGTTTTTACGAGCAGTACTTC,few,TRBD2,TRBJ2-7,TRBV9
CASSPQGPGGLTDTQYF,TGTGCCAGCAGTCCCCAGGGGCCAGGGGGCTTGACAGATACGCAGTATTTT,.,TRBD1,TRBJ2-3,TRBV6-1
CAWSVNSPGGARGYTF,TGTGCCTGGAGTGTAAATTCCCCAGGGGGCGCGAGAGGCTACACCTTC,.,TRBD1,TRBJ1-2,TRBV30
CASSPPDREQLQPQHF,TGTGCCAGCAGCCCCCCGGACAGGGAGCAGCTTCAGCCCCAGCATTTT,.,TRBD1,TRBJ1-5,TRBV11-2
CASSWSGGKDTEAFF,TGTGCCAGCAGTTGGAGCGGAGGTAAAGACACTGAAGCTTTCTTT,.,.,TRBJ1-1,TRBV12-3/TRBV12-4